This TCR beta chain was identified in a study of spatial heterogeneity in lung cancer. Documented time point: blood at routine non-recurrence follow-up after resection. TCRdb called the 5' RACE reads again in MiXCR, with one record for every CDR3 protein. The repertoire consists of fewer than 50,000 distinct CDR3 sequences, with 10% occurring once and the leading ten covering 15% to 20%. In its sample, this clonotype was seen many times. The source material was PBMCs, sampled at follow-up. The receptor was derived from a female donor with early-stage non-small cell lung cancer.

CDR3 in amino acids: CASRLSSGGTLYEQYF. The DNA of the CDR3 is TGTGCCAGCAGACTAAGTAGCGGGGGCACACTCTACGAGCAGTACTTC. This chain links TRBV6-6 with TRBJ2-7, with 9 bases fitting TRBD2. The CDR3 loop spans 16 amino acids. Unmatched junction bases numbered 12, after V lost 6 bases and J lost 3 bases. In germline, CDR1 is MNHNY, CDR2 SVGAGI (reference sequence).